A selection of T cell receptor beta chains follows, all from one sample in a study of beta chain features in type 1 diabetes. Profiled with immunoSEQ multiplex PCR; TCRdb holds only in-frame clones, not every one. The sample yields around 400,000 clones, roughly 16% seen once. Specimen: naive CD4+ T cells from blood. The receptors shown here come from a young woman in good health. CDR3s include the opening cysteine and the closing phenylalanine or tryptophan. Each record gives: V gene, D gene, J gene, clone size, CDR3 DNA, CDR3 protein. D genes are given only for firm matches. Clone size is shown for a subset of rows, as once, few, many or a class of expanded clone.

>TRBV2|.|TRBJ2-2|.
TGTGCCAGCAGTGGACAATCCACCGGGGAGCTGTTTTTT
CASSGQSTGELFF
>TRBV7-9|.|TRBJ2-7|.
TGTGCCAGCAGCTCCCAGGGGTTGTCGCTAAAACGCTCCTACGAGCAGTACTTC
CASSSQGLSLKRSYEQYF
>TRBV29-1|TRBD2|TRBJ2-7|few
TGCATCCCCTGGCGGGAGGTAGACGAGCAGTACTTC
CIPWREVDEQYF
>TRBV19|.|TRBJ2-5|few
TGTGCCAGTAGTCCTCTCAGTGAAGAGACCCAGTACTTC
CASSPLSEETQYF
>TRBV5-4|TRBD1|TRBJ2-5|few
TGTGCCAGCAGCTTGGGAGGGACAGGGAACGGAGAGACCCAGTACTTC
CASSLGGTGNGETQYF
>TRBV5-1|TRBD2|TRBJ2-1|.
TGCGCCAGCAGCTCCGGACTAGCGGGAGGGAATGAGCAGTTCTTC
CASSSGLAGGNEQFF
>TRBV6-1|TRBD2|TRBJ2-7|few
TGTGCCAGCAGTAATGGGGCTAGCGGTACCTACGAGCAGTACTTC
CASSNGASGTYEQYF
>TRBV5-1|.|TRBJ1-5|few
TGCGCCAGCAGATTGGAGGGGGGCAATCAGCCCCAGCATTTT
CASRLEGGNQPQHF
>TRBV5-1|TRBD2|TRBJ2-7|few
TGCGCCAGCAGTAGCGGGACACCATCCTACGAGCAGTACTTC
CASSSGTPSYEQYF
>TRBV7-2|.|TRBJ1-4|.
TGTGCCAGCAGCCAAAGGGGGGGAACTAATGAAAAACTGTTTTTT
CASSQRGGTNEKLFF
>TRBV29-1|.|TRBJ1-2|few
TGCAGCGTTGACAGCCTAGCTAACTATGGCTACACCTTC
CSVDSLANYGYTF
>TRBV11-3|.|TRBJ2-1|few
TGTGCCAGCAGCTTAGAAGGGGCAGACGAGCAGTTCTTC
CASSLEGADEQFF
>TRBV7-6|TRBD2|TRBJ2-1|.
TGTGCCAGCAGCCAGGGAGGCGGGAGCGCCTATGAGCAGTTCTTC
CASSQGGGSAYEQFF
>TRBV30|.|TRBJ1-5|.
TGTGCTTTCCAGGCCAGGGGAGATCAGCCCCAGCATTTT
CAFQARGDQPQHF
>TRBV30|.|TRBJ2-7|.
TGTGCCTGGAGTCGCAGTAGGACAGAAAAGACCTACGAGCAGTACTTC
CAWSRSRTEKTYEQYF
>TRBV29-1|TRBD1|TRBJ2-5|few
TGCAGCGTTGAAGGCCCCCCAGGACAGGGAAGGGAGACCCAGTACTTC
CSVEGPPGQGRETQYF
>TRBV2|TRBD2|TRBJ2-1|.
TGTGCCAGCAGACCTCCGGGACTAGCGGGAGCCCGGTCCTACAATGAGCAGTTCTTC
CASRPPGLAGARSYNEQFF
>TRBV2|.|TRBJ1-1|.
TGTGCCAGCAGAGCCGGGACACTAATTGAAGCTTTCTTT
CASRAGTLIEAFF
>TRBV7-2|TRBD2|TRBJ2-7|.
TGTGCCAGCAGCTTCGGACTAGCGGGAGGTTCCTACGAGCAGTACTTC
CASSFGLAGGSYEQYF
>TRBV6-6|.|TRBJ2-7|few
TGTGCCAGCAGTTCCTCAGCGGAACCCTACGAGCAGTACTTC
CASSSSAEPYEQYF
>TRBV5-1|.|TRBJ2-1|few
TGCGCCAGCAGCTTCGGGGGTTCCTACAATGAGCAGTTCTTC
CASSFGGSYNEQFF
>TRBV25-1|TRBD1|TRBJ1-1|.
TGTGCCAGCAGTACAGGGGAGTACCGGATAACTTTCTTT
CASSTGEYRITFF
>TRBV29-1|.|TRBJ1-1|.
TGCAGCGTTGAACATGAAGCTTTCTTT
CSVEHEAFF
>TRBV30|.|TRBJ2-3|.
TGTGCCTGGGGAATGGGTTTGCGGGGCACAGATACGCAGTATTTT
CAWGMGLRGTDTQYF